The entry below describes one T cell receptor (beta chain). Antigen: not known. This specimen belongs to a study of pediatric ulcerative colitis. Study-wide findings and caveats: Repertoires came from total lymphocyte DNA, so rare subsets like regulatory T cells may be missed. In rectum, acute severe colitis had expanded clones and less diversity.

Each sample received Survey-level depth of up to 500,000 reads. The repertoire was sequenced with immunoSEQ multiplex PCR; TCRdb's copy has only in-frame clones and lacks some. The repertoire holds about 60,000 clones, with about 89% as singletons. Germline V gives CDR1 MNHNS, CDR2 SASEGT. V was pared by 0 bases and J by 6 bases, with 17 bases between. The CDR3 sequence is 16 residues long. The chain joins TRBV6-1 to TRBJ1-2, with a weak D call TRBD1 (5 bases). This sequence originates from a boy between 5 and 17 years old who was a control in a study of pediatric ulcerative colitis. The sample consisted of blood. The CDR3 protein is CASSEAAVGGMDGYTF. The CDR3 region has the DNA TGTGCCAGCAGTGAAGCCGCAGTTGGGGGGATGGATGGCTACACCTTC.